The 10 T cell receptor beta chains reported below all come from one sample, sequenced in a study of T cell responses to AZD1222 COVID-19 vaccine. Only in-frame clones appear in the TCRdb table, and some are missing; sequencing was by immunoSEQ multiplex PCR. This table holds about 130,000 clones, 75% to 95% found once. Source: peripheral blood, taken on day 0 of AZD1222 vaccination. The receptors come from an adult in good health.

The chain employs TRBV20-1 and TRBJ2-1, with D tentatively TRBD2 (6 bases). The germline CDR1 and CDR2 sequences are DFQATT and SNEGSKA (reference sequence). The CDR3 is 11 residues long. V was cut by 5 bases and J by 9 bases, with 11 bases left in between. CDR3: CSAFGTSEQFF. DNA of the CDR3: TGCAGTGCTTTCGGGACTTCTGAGCAGTTCTTC.

The chain links TRBV6-5 to TRBJ2-3; the D gene is possibly TRBD2 (6 bases). Trimming left V 11 bases short and J 6 bases short, with 21 bases between. The V gene's germline CDR1 is MNHEY and CDR2 SVGAGI. There are 14 residues in the CDR3. CDR3 sequence reads: CASGQAGSLDTQYF. CDR3 DNA sequence: TGTGCCTCCGGGCAGGCGGGAAGTTTGGATACGCAGTATTTT.

The chain has TRBV7-3 and TRBJ2-1; D not certain. Trimming left V 5 bases short and J 5 bases short, with 10 bases between. Germline assignment: CDR1 SGHTA and CDR2 FQGTGA. The CDR3 runs to 13 residues. Written as DNA, the CDR3 is TGTGCCAGCAGCCATTATAACCACAATGAGCAGTTCTTC. Translated: CASSHYNHNEQFF. The full variable domain, its missing parts supplied by reference TRBV7-3 and TRBJ2-1, is GAGVSQTPSNKVTEKGKYVELRCDPISGHTALYWYRQSLGQGPEFLIYFQGTGAADDSGLPNDRFFAVRPEGSVSTLKIQRTERGDSAVYLCASSHYNHNEQFFGPGTRLTVL.

The V and J genes are TRBV23-1 and TRBJ1-1; perhaps TRBD1 as D (6 bases). TRBV23-1 is assigned to the ORF class and has an uncertain function. This CDR3 region has 12 residues. With 7 bases removed from V and 8 bases from J, the gap between germline ends came to 14 bases. The CDR3 loop is CASIRTAAEAFF. CDR3 coding DNA: TGCGCCAGCATTCGGACAGCCGCCGAAGCTTTCTTT.

CDR3 protein: CASSFQTGTEAFF. As DNA, the CDR3 is TGTGCCAGCAGCTTCCAGACGGGGACTGAAGCTTTCTTT. V usage is TRBV7-9 and J usage is TRBJ1-1; the D is unclear. The V gene's germline CDR1 is SEHNR and CDR2 FQNEAQ (reference sequence). The CDR3 covers 13 residues. The V end lost 3 bases, the J end lost 5 bases, and 10 bases lay between the germline ends.

About this clone: Sequence at one end of the junction differs from germline and may be a read error. The chain combines TRBV5-8 with TRBJ1-6; D is unresolved. The CDR3 length is 13 residues. Germline V gene sequence: CDR1 SGHTS, CDR2 YDEGEE. DNA of the CDR3: TGTGCCAGCAGCTTTGACCGCCCGAGCTCCTCTAACTTT. Its translation: CASSFDRPSSSNF.

This sequence joins TRBV30 and TRBJ1-2; D gene uncertain. Germline CDR1 is GTSNPN and CDR2 is SVGIG (reference sequence). The CDR3 has 12 amino acids. The V end lost 0 bases, the J end lost 8 bases, and 10 bases lay between the germline ends. The CDR3, as DNA: TGTGCCTGGAGTGTCGACCTATGGGGCTACACCTTC. Residues: CAWSVDLWGYTF.

This chain joins TRBV10-3 and TRBJ1-1; D gene uncertain. Germline V gene sequence: CDR1 ENHRY, CDR2 SYGVKD. This CDR3 is 15 amino acids long. V shed 4 bases and J shed 3 bases, with 15 bases lying between them. The CDR3 reads CAISGAGRADTEAFF. Here the CDR3 DNA reads TGTGCCATCAGTGGGGCCGGGAGGGCGGACACTGAAGCTTTCTTT.

This clone was observed a few times. The chain employs TRBV6-5 and TRBJ2-2; D call uncertain. Germline loops: CDR1 MNHEY, CDR2 SVGAGI. The CDR3 length is 14 residues. V was clipped by 7 bases and J by 4 bases, with 13 bases between them. In DNA, the CDR3 is TGTGCCAGCACCCGGCCGGGTGGCACCGGGGAGCTGTTTTTT. Protein product: CASTRPGGTGELFF.

The V gene is TRBV5-1, the J gene TRBJ1-2; tentative D call: TRBD1 (6 bases). Germline lookup yields CDR1 SGHRS and CDR2 YFSETQ. Trimming removed 0 bases at V and 5 bases at J, with 11 bases between. The CDR3 runs to 14 residues. CDR3 amino acids: CASSLAGQQYGYTF. DNA for the CDR3: TGCGCCAGCAGCTTGGCCGGACAGCAGTATGGCTACACCTTC.